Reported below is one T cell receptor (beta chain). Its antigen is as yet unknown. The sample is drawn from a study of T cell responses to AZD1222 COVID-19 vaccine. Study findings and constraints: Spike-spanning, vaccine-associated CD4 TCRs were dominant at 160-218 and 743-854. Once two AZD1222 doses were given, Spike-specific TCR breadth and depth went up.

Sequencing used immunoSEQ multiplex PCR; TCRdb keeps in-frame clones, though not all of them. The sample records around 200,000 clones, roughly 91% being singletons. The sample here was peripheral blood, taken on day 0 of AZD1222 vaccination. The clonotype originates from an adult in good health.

The CDR3 is CASSYRTGGQPQHF. In nucleotides, the CDR3 is TGTGCCAGCAGTTACAGGACAGGGGGCCAGCCCCAGCATTTT. The gene calls are TRBV6-2 or TRBV6-3 and TRBJ1-5; 11 bases line up with TRBD1. The germline V gene has CDR1 MNHEY and CDR2 SVGEGT. This CDR3 spans 14 amino acids. V shed 2 bases, J shed 7 bases, and the junction held 1 base outside the gene matches.